This T cell receptor (beta chain) stems from a study of T cell responses to AZD1222 COVID-19 vaccine. Study-wide results and caveats: Repertoires were collected only later (after the peak T cell response had occurred). As reported, nearly half of all spike-specific TCRs target variant regions that are unmutated.

This clone is a singleton in its sample. What it binds is not known. The table came from immunoSEQ multiplex PCR; TCRdb's copy has only in-frame clones and leaves some out. The sample shows about 56,000 clones, approximately 83% of them seen only once. The CDR3 contains 14 residues. V was pared by 2 bases and J by 8 bases, with 12 bases between. From germline, CDR1 is MNHEY and CDR2 SVGAGI. The chain combines TRBV6-5 with TRBJ1-4; weak D call: TRBD1 (6 bases). The clonotype comes from an adult in good health. Specimen: peripheral blood, collected on day 0 of AZD1222 vaccination. For the CDR3, the DNA is TGTGCCAGCAGTTACCCACAGGGTACGGAAAAACTGTTTTTT. This encodes CASSYPQGTEKLFF.